These 5 T cell receptor beta chains originate from one sample sequenced in a study of blood T cell repertoires in COVID-19. Here immunoSEQ multiplex PCR was the method, and the copy in TCRdb shows in-frame clones only, minus some. The sample yields 470,000 or so clones, approximately 83% seen once. The sequenced sample was peripheral blood. All receptors come from a human donor in a cohort sampled during active COVID-19.

This clone has just one count. CDR3 in amino acids: CASSPEGLTGNTEAFF. The DNA for the CDR3 is TGCGCCAGCAGCCCCGAGGGGCTGACAGGGAACACTGAAGCTTTCTTT. This chain links TRBV5-1 with TRBJ1-1; tentatively, D is TRBD1 (6 bases). This CDR3 is 16 amino acids long. Germline assignment: CDR1 SGHRS and CDR2 YFSETQ. Between the trimmed V and J ends, which lost 4 bases and 1 base, there was a span of 17 bases.

The CDR3 nucleotides read TGTGCCAGCTCACCTTCAGGGTATACAAATCAGCCCCAGCATTTT. The encoded protein is CASSPSGYTNQPQHF. V and J are TRBV18 and TRBJ1-5; a weak D match, TRBD1 (5 bases). The CDR3 spans 15 residues. Deletions cut 3 bases from V and 4 bases from J, with 13 bases between. In germline, CDR1 is KGHSH, CDR2 LQKENI. The full variable domain, its missing parts supplied by reference TRBV18 and TRBJ1-5, is NAGVMQNPRHLVRRRGQEARLRCSPMKGHSHVYWYRQLPEEGLKFMVYLQKENIIDESGMPKERFSAEFPKEGPSILRIQQVVRGDSAAYFCASSPSGYTNQPQHFGDGTRLSIL.

The rearrangement joins TRBV6-6 to TRBJ2-7; tentatively, D is TRBD1 (6 bases). The V and J ends lost 2 bases and 9 bases respectively, with 17 bases between them. The CDR3 totals 14 residues. Germline V gene lookup returns CDR1 MNHNY and CDR2 SVGAGI (reference sequence). CDR3 residues: CASSYGQGLEVQYF. CDR3 DNA: TGTGCCAGCAGTTACGGGCAGGGGCTAGAGGTGCAGTACTTC.

V usage is TRBV7-9 and J usage is TRBJ2-3, with TRBD2 matching over 9 bases. J gave up 2 bases and V 4 bases, and 10 bases lay outside the gene matches. The germline V gene has CDR1 SEHNR and CDR2 FQNEAQ (reference sequence). This CDR3 has 17 residues. The CDR3, as DNA: TGTGCCAGCAGCTCCCACGCGGGAGGGGGTTCCACAGATACGCAGTATTTT. Translated, it gives CASSSHAGGGSTDTQYF.

In this sample, this clone turned up a few times. The chain is built from TRBV6-5 and TRBJ2-2, with D unclear. V lost 9 bases, J lost 0 bases, and 11 bases lay in between. Germline loops: CDR1 MNHEY, CDR2 SVGAGI. The CDR3 is made up of 14 amino acids. CDR3 residues: CASAKFANTGELFF. The CDR3 coding sequence is TGTGCCAGTGCGAAGTTTGCGAACACCGGGGAGCTGTTTTTT.